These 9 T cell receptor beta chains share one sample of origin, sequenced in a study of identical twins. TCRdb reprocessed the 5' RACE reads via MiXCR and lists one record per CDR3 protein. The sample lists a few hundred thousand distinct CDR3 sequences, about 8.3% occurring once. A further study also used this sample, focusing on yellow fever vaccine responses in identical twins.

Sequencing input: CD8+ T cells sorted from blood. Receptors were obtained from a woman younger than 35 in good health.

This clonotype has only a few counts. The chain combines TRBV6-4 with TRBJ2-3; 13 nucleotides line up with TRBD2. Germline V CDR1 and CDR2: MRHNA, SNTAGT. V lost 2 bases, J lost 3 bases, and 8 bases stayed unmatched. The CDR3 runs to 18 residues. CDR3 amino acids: CASSDLTSGGAGTDTQYF. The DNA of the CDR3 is TGTGCCAGCAGTGACCTAACTAGCGGGGGGGCCGGTACAGATACGCAGTATTTT.

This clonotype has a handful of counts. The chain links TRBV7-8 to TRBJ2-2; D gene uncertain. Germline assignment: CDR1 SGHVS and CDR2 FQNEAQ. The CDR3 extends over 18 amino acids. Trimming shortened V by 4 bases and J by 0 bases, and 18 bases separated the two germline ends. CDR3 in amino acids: CASSSKLSPTSNTGELFF. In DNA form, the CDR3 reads TGTGCCAGCAGCTCGAAGTTGTCCCCGACTTCGAACACCGGGGAGCTGTTTTTT.

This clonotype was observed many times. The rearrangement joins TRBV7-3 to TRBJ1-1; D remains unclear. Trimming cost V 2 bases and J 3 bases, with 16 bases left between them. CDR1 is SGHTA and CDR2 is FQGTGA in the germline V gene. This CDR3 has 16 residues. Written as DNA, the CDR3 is TGTGCCAGCAGCTTAGTTGCCGGGTCCTTAGACACTGAAGCTTTCTTT. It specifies CASSLVAGSLDTEAFF.

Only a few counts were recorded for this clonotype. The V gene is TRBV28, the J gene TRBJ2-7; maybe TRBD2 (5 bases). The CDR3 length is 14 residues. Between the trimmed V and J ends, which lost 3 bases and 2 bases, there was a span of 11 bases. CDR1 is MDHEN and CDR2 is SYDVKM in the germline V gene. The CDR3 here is CASSFNEGPYEQYF. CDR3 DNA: TGTGCCAGCAGTTTCAATGAGGGCCCCTACGAGCAGTACTTC.

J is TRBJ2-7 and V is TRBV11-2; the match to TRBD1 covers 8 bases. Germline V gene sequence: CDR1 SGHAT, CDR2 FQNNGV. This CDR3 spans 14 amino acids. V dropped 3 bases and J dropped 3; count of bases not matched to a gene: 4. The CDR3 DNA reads TGTGCCAGCAGCTTTGGGACAGGAGACTACGAGCAGTACTTC. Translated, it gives CASSFGTGDYEQYF. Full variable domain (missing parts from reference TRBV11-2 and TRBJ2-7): EAGVAQSPRYKIIEKRQSVAFWCNPISGHATLYWYQQILGQGPKLLIQFQNNGVVDDSQLPKDRFSAERLKGVDSTLKIQPAKLEDSAVYLCASSFGTGDYEQYFGPGTRLTVT.

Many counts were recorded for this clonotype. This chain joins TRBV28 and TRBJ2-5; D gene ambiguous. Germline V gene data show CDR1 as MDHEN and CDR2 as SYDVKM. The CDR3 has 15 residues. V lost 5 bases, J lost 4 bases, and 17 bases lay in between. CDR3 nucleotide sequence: TGTGCCAGCAGTACCTGGAGAAAGGCGATAGAGACCCAGTACTTC. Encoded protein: CASSTWRKAIETQYF.

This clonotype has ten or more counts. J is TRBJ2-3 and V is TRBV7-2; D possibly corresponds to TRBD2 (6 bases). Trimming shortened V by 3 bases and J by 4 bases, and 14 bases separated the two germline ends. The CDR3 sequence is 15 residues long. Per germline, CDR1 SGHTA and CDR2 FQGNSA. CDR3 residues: CASSFRGEPADTQYF. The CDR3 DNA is TGTGCCAGCAGCTTCCGCGGGGAGCCCGCAGATACGCAGTATTTT.

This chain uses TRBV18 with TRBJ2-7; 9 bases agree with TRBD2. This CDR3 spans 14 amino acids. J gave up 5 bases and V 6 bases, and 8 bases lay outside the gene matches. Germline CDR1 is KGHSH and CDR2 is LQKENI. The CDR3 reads CASSPEAGGHEQYF. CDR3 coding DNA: TGTGCCAGCTCCCCAGAAGCGGGAGGCCACGAGCAGTACTTC.

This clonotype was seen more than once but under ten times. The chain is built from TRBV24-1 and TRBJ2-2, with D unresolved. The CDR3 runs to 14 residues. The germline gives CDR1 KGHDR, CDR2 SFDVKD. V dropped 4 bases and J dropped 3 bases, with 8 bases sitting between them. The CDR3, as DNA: TGTGCCACCAGTGAAGCCAGAGACACCGGGGAGCTGTTTTTT. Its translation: CATSEARDTGELFF.